These 26 T cell receptor beta chains share one sample of origin, sequenced in a study of T cell responses to AZD1222 COVID-19 vaccine. The assay was immunoSEQ multiplex PCR, and TCRdb's table has in-frame clones only and misses some. The sample lists about 110,000 clones; around 90% were seen once. The sample consisted of peripheral blood, taken on day 0 of AZD1222 vaccination. Source of these receptors: an adult in good health.

This clone has a single count. The chain is built from TRBV27 and TRBJ2-3, with TRBD1 identical over 7 bases. This CDR3 region has 15 residues. Germline CDR1 reads MNHEY; CDR2 reads SMNVEV (reference sequence). J gave up 2 bases and V 4 bases, and 6 bases lay outside the gene matches. CDR3 sequence (DNA): TGTGCCAGCAGTTCCCCGGGACAGTCCACAGATACGCAGTATTTT. Its translation: CASSSPGQSTDTQYF.

The chain uses TRBV5-6 and TRBJ2-3, with D hard to call. CDR1 is SGHDT and CDR2 is YYEEEE in the germline V gene. This CDR3 contains 13 residues. Trimming stripped 4 bases from V and 6 bases from J, with 12 bases between. CDR3 region: CASSIQSEDTQYF. Written as DNA, the CDR3 is TGTGCCAGCAGCATACAGTCGGAGGATACGCAGTATTTT. Together with reference TRBV5-6 and TRBJ2-3, the CDR3 gives the full variable domain: DAGVTQSPTHLIKTRGQQVTLRCSPKSGHDTVSWYQQALGQGPQFIFQYYEEEERQRGNFPDRFSGHQFPNYSSELNVNALLLGDSALYLCASSIQSEDTQYFGPGTRLTVL.

A word on this clone: This sample includes further DNA sequences coding for the same CDR3. V gene TRBV7-3 combines with J gene TRBJ1-1; tentative D call: TRBD1 (5 bases). V was clipped by 6 bases and J by 0 bases, with 8 bases between them. Germline CDR1 SGHTA, CDR2 FQGTGA. This CDR3 region has 13 residues. The CDR3 spells CASSSGMNTEAFF. The CDR3 DNA reads TGTGCCAGCAGTTCAGGGATGAACACTGAAGCTTTCTTT.

V gene TRBV6-5 combines with J gene TRBJ2-3; D uncertain. The CDR3 spans 13 residues. Germline values: CDR1 MNHEY, CDR2 SVGAGI. V lost 8 bases, J lost 1 base, and 10 bases lay in between. CDR3: CASAARGTDTQYF. The CDR3 DNA follows: TGTGCCAGCGCTGCGCGAGGCACAGATACGCAGTATTTT.

This clone was picked up one time. This CDR3 reads CASNQRDRDTEAFF. DNA of the CDR3: TGTGCCAGCAACCAAAGGGACAGGGACACTGAAGCTTTCTTT. J is TRBJ1-1 and V is TRBV7-8; 9 bases are a match to TRBD1. CDR1 is SGHVS and CDR2 is FQNEAQ in the germline V gene. The V and J ends lost 7 bases and 3 bases, in that order; junction bases with no gene match: 6. The CDR3 length is 14 residues. Full variable domain (remainder filled in from reference TRBV7-8 and TRBJ1-1): GAGVSQSPRYKVAKRGQDVALRCDPISGHVSLFWYQQALGQGPEFLTYFQNEAQLDKSGLPSDRFFAERPEGSVSTLKIQRTQQEDSAVYLCASNQRDRDTEAFFGQGTRLTVV.

V and J are TRBV11-1 and TRBJ2-3; 9 nucleotides match TRBD2. V was clipped by 0 bases and J by 5 bases; unmatched bases: 9. Germline V gene data show CDR1 as SGHAT and CDR2 as FQDESV (reference sequence). This CDR3 has 17 amino acids. The CDR3 DNA follows: TGTGCCAGCAGCTTAGCCCCTATAGCGGGAGTAGGAGATACGCAGTATTTT. Its translation is CASSLAPIAGVGDTQYF.

This chain uses TRBV6-1 with TRBJ1-2; a possible D gene is TRBD1 (6 bases). V lost 3 bases, J lost 7 bases, and 12 bases lay in between. Germline CDR1 reads MNHNS; CDR2 reads SASEGT. The CDR3 totals 13 residues. The CDR3, as DNA: TGTGCCAGCAGTGATGAGGGACAAAGTGGCTACACCTTC. This codes for CASSDEGQSGYTF.

The V and J genes are TRBV29-1 and TRBJ1-5; D gene ambiguous. CDR1 and CDR2 from the germline V gene are SQVTM and ANQGSEA. CDR3 length: 13 amino acids. Deletions cut 4 bases from V and 3 bases from J, with 10 bases between. CDR3 sequence reads: CSVGNGANQPQHF. CDR3 in DNA: TGCAGCGTTGGCAACGGAGCCAATCAGCCCCAGCATTTT.

The CDR3 DNA follows: TGTGCCAGCAGCGTGGGTCCCGGGGGGATGAGCAATCAGCCCCAGCATTTT. Amino acids: CASSVGPGGMSNQPQHF. J is TRBJ1-5 and V is TRBV9; tentative D call: TRBD1 (5 bases). CDR1 and CDR2 (germline): SGDLS, YYNGEE. The CDR3 is 17 residues long. The germline V and J ends were trimmed by 2 bases and 1 base, with 16 bases remaining between them.

This chain links TRBV5-1 with TRBJ2-7, with D possibly matching TRBD1 (5 bases). The germline V gene has CDR1 SGHRS and CDR2 YFSETQ. Trimming removed 6 bases at V and 5 bases at J, with 15 bases between. CDR3 length equals 13 residues. The DNA for the CDR3 is TGCGCCAGCACTAAGGGGTGGGGCCACGAGCAGTACTTC. Encoded protein: CASTKGWGHEQYF.

This chain links TRBV14 with TRBJ2-3; D unresolved. This CDR3 has 12 residues. Per the germline V gene, CDR1 is SGHDN and CDR2 is FVKESK. The V and J ends lost 4 bases and 4 bases respectively, with 6 bases between them. In DNA, the CDR3 is TGTGCCAGCAGCCTCGTCGCAGATACGCAGTATTTT. Its translation: CASSLVADTQYF.

The chain recombines TRBV7-2 with TRBJ2-1; no reliable D call. V was cut by 4 bases and J by 8 bases, with 6 bases left in between. The CDR3 consists of 11 residues. Germline assignment: CDR1 SGHTA and CDR2 FQGNSA. The CDR3 DNA reads as TGTGCCAGCAGCTATACCGATGAGCAGTTCTTC. This gives the protein CASSYTDEQFF. Using reference TRBV7-2 and TRBJ2-1 for the parts outside the CDR3, the full variable domain is GAGVSQSPSNKVTEKGKDVELRCDPISGHTALYWYRQSLGQGLEFLIYFQGNSAPDKSGLPSDRFSAERTGGSVSTLTIQRTQQEDSAVYLCASSYTDEQFFGPGTRLTVL.

The chain combines TRBV6-5 with TRBJ1-6; weak D call: TRBD1 (5 bases). The germline V gene has CDR1 MNHEY and CDR2 SVGAGI. Trimming pared 5 bases from V and 8 bases from J, leaving 10 bases between. CDR3 length: 13 amino acids. This chain's CDR3 is CASSRRQYSPLHF. CDR3 DNA sequence: TGTGCCAGCAGTCGTCGACAGTATTCACCCCTCCACTTT.

V is TRBV24-1 and J is TRBJ2-2, with 8 bases that match TRBD1. Germline values: CDR1 KGHDR, CDR2 SFDVKD. The CDR3 sequence is 18 residues long. The junction had 19 bases not matched to a gene; V was cut back by 9 bases and J by 5 bases. The CDR3 coding sequence is TGTGCCACCGCAGTTGGACAGGGTTTTCGCGAGGGTACCGGGGAGCTGTTTTTT. Protein: CATAVGQGFREGTGELFF.

This clone was seen once. The V and J genes are TRBV4-3 and TRBJ1-1; possible D gene TRBD1, 5 bases. The germline CDR1 and CDR2 sequences are LGHNA and YSLEER. This CDR3 has 17 residues. Trimming cost V 0 bases and J 4 bases, with 18 bases left between them. The CDR3 DNA reads as TGCGCCAGCAGCCAAGACAGTAGGGACGGGGGGGTCACTGAAGCTTTCTTT. This gives the protein CASSQDSRDGGVTEAFF.

The rearrangement links TRBV5-4 to TRBJ1-2; 8 bases align to TRBD1. Germline values: CDR1 SGHNT, CDR2 YYREEE (reference sequence). Trimming at V came to 0 bases and at J to 7 bases, leaving 5 bases not matched to a gene. The CDR3 length is 14 residues. CDR3 in DNA: TGTGCCAGCAGCTTGGCAGGGGGCGACTTTGGCTACACCTTC. It specifies CASSLAGGDFGYTF.

The chain combines TRBV14 with TRBJ2-7, with 11 bases aligning to TRBD2. V lost 4 bases and J lost 0; bases outside the gene matches: 5. The V gene's germline CDR1 is SGHDN and CDR2 FVKESK. This CDR3 is 16 amino acids long. The CDR3 nucleotides read TGTGCCAGCAGCCTACGGACTAGCGGGCGCTCCTACGAGCAGTACTTC. This translates into CASSLRTSGRSYEQYF.

Only one count was recorded for this clone. V usage is TRBV24-1 and J usage is TRBJ1-1; D uncertain. This CDR3 comprises 14 residues. V was shortened by 3 bases and J by 6 bases, with 13 bases between the two germline ends. Germline V gives CDR1 KGHDR, CDR2 SFDVKD. CDR3 in amino acids: CATSDPRWGAEAFF. CDR3 DNA: TGTGCCACCAGTGATCCTAGGTGGGGAGCTGAAGCTTTCTTT.

The rearrangement uses TRBV7-2 and TRBJ2-7; D is perhaps TRBD2 (5 bases). Germline CDR1 is SGHTA and CDR2 is FQGNSA. The CDR3 loop spans 15 amino acids. V was trimmed by 0 bases and J by 0 bases, leaving 9 bases between them. The CDR3 nucleotides read TGTGCCAGCAGCTTAGCGAGGGATGGCTCCTACGAGCAGTACTTC. Translating it yields CASSLARDGSYEQYF.

This clone was observed once. The V gene is TRBV6-6, the J gene TRBJ2-5; D call uncertain. The CDR3 loop spans 14 amino acids. V shed 4 bases and J shed 4 bases, with 13 bases lying between them. Germline loops: CDR1 MNHNY, CDR2 SVGAGI (reference sequence). CDR3 DNA: TGTGCCAGCAGTTCCTTAGGGAAGGGAGAGACCCAGTACTTC. Translating it yields CASSSLGKGETQYF.

The V gene is TRBV18, the J gene TRBJ1-2, with D possibly TRBD1 on 6 matching bases. This CDR3 comprises 13 residues. CDR1 and CDR2 (germline): KGHSH, LQKENI. Trimming pared 4 bases from V and 3 bases from J, leaving 9 bases between. CDR3 DNA sequence: TGTGCCAGCTCACTAAGGACAGACTATGGCTACACCTTC. Protein product: CASSLRTDYGYTF.

The chain links TRBV15 to TRBJ1-5, with D unresolved. V was cut by 3 bases and J by 4 bases, with 10 bases left in between. Germline V gives CDR1 LNHNV, CDR2 YYDKDF (reference sequence). The CDR3 has 14 residues. CDR3 nucleotide sequence: TGTGCCACCAGCAGGGGCAATGAAAATCAGCCCCAGCATTTT. It encodes CATSRGNENQPQHF. Together with reference TRBV15 and TRBJ1-5, the CDR3 gives the full variable domain: DAMVIQNPRYQVTQFGKPVTLSCSQTLNHNVMYWYQQKSSQAPKLLFHYYDKDFNNEADTPDNFQSRRPNTSFCFLDIRSPGLGDTAMYLCATSRGNENQPQHFGDGTRLSIL.

The rearrangement joins TRBV2 to TRBJ2-7; 8 bases match TRBD1. CDR1 is SNHLY and CDR2 is FYNNEI in the germline V gene. Losses at the gene ends were 3 bases for V and 6 bases for J; bases not matched to a gene: 7. The CDR3 runs to 14 residues. CDR3: CASSDSGQGFEQYF. The CDR3, as DNA: TGTGCCAGCAGTGATTCCGGACAGGGATTCGAGCAGTACTTC.

This clone was detected once. The rearrangement links TRBV19 to TRBJ1-2; D is unclear. The length of the CDR3 is 14 residues. V lost 7 bases and J lost 8, with 20 bases in between. Germline V gene data show CDR1 as LNHDA and CDR2 as SQIVND (reference sequence). The CDR3 sequence is CASTPGINLKGYTF. The CDR3 coding sequence is TGTGCCAGTACCCCCGGGATTAATTTGAAGGGCTACACCTTC.

The chain has TRBV9 and TRBJ2-4, with D maybe TRBD2 (5 bases). Germline values: CDR1 SGDLS, CDR2 YYNGEE. This CDR3 comprises 16 residues. V was trimmed by 0 bases and J by 1 base, leaving 11 bases between them. The CDR3 sequence: CASSVASGSAKNIQYF. DNA of the CDR3: TGTGCCAGCAGCGTAGCTTCGGGGAGCGCCAAAAACATTCAGTACTTC.

The rearrangement joins TRBV4-3 to TRBJ1-1, with 8 bases fitting TRBD1. J gave up 6 bases and V 4 bases, and 7 bases lay outside the gene matches. The CDR3 is made up of 14 amino acids. Per germline, CDR1 LGHNA and CDR2 YSLEER. The CDR3 loop reads CASSPQGAKAEAFF. Written as DNA, the CDR3 is TGCGCCAGCAGCCCCCAGGGGGCGAAGGCTGAAGCTTTCTTT.